A selection of T cell receptor beta chains follows, all from one sample in a study of T cell changes during pregnancy in multiple sclerosis. This table comes from immunoSEQ multiplex PCR, and its TCRdb copy is limited to in-frame clones, with some not included. Of 55,000 to 75,000 clones detected, under 95% appear once; the ten largest clones hold 2.5% to 4%. This specimen consisted of CD8+ T cells from peripheral blood mononuclear cells, obtained in the second trimester of pregnancy. The receptors shown here come from a female donor with multiple sclerosis, enrolled in a pregnancy study. Both conserved end residues are part of each CDR3. Fields, in order: J gene, D gene, V gene, CDR3 protein. The D gene is left open where the match is weak.

TRBJ2-7 TRBD1 TRBV19 CASSALQGAKFYEQYF
TRBJ1-1 TRBD1 TRBV5-1 CASSSGGSNTEAFF
TRBJ1-1 TRBD1 TRBV13 CASSIGGFGTEAFF
TRBJ2-3 TRBD2 TRBV27 CASSPRTSGTDTQYF
TRBJ2-7 NA TRBV7-9 CASSDRSYEQYF
TRBJ1-4 NA TRBV5-5 CASSLGQLNEKLFF
TRBJ2-1 TRBD2 TRBV19 CASSIGGLAGYNEQFF
TRBJ1-1 NA TRBV13 CASSPYAVAKNTEAFF
TRBJ2-7 NA TRBV19 CASSIGYEQYF
TRBJ1-3 TRBD1 TRBV27 CASSLARGGNTIYF
TRBJ1-1 TRBD1 TRBV10-3 CAISNDRALAEAFF
TRBJ1-2 TRBD1 TRBV6-5 CASSYWRGTDLYGYTF
TRBJ2-6 TRBD1 TRBV7-9 CASRRDRLHSGANVLTF
TRBJ2-2 NA TRBV5-1 CASSFSTGELFF
TRBJ2-7 NA TRBV27 CASSLFGTRVEQYF
TRBJ2-7 NA TRBV21-1 CASSKSGTSEVYEQYF
TRBJ2-6 TRBD1 TRBV7-6 CASSLATGTGPSGANVLTF